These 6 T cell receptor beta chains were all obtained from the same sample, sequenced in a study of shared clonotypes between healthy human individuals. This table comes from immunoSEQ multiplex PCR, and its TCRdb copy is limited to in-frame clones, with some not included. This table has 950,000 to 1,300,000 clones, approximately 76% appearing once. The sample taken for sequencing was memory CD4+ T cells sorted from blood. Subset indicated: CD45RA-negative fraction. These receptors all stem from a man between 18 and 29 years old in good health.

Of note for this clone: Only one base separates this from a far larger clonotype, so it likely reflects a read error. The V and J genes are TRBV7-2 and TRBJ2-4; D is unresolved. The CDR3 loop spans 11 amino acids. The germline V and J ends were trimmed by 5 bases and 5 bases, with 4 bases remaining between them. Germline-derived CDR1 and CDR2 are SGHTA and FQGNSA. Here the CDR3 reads CASSTQNIQYF. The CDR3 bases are TGTGCCAGCAGCACCCAAAACATTCAGTACTTC.

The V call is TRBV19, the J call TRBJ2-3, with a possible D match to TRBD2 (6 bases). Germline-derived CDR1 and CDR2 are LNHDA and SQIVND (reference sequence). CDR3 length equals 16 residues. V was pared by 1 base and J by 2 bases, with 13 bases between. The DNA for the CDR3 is TGTGCCAGTAGTATAGGGGACTCATATTCCACAGATACGCAGTATTTT. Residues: CASSIGDSYSTDTQYF.

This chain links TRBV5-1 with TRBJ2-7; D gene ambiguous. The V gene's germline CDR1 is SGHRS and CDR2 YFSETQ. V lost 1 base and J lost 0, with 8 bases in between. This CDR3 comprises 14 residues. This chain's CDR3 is CASSLQWSSYEQYF. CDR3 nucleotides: TGCGCCAGCAGCTTGCAATGGAGCTCCTACGAGCAGTACTTC.

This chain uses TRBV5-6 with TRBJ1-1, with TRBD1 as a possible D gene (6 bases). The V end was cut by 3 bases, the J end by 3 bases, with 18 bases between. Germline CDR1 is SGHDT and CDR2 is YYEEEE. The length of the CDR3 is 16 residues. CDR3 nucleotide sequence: TGTGCCAGCAGCTGGACCACAGGGTTAGGGGACACTGAAGCTTTCTTT. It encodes CASSWTTGLGDTEAFF. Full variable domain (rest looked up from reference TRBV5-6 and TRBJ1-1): DAGVTQSPTHLIKTRGQQVTLRCSPKSGHDTVSWYQQALGQGPQFIFQYYEEEERQRGNFPDRFSGHQFPNYSSELNVNALLLGDSALYLCASSWTTGLGDTEAFFGQGTRLTVV.

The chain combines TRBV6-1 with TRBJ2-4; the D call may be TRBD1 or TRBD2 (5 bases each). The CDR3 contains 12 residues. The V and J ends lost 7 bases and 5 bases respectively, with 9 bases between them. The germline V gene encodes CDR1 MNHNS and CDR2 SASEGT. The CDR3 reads CASKGTENIQYF. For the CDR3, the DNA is TGTGCCAGCAAGGGGACGGAAAACATTCAGTACTTC.

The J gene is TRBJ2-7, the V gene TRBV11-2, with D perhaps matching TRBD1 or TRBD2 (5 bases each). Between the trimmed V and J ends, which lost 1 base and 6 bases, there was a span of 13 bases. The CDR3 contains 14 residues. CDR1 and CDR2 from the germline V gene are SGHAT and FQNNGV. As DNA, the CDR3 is TGTGCCAGCAGCTTAGGCCCGGGGCCTCTCGAGCAGTACTTC. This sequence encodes CASSLGPGPLEQYF.